Listed below are T cell receptor beta chains from one sample, sequenced in a study of blood T cell repertoires in COVID-19. Only in-frame clones appear in the TCRdb table, and some are missing; sequencing was by immunoSEQ multiplex PCR. The sample has about 270,000 clones, about 86% seen once. Input material: peripheral blood. These receptors were taken from a woman aged 60-75 years with active or convalescent COVID-19. Both conserved end residues are part of each CDR3. A D gene is named only where the DNA matches it firmly. Only some rows state a clone size, as once, few, many or a class for expanded clones.

cdr3_nt: TGTGCCCGTGGGGGGGCGGCCAAAAACATTCAGTACTTC
cdr3_aa: CARGGAAKNIQYF
j_call: TRBJ2-4
v_call: TRBV24-1
d_call: .
clone_size: once

cdr3_nt: TGTGCCAGCTATCCCGGGAAGAACTACGAGCAGTACTTC
cdr3_aa: CASYPGKNYEQYF
j_call: TRBJ2-7
v_call: TRBV6-5
d_call: .
clone_size: once

cdr3_nt: TGTGCCAGCAGCATGTACGCGAGCAATCAGCCCCAGCATTTT
cdr3_aa: CASSMYASNQPQHF
j_call: TRBJ1-5
v_call: TRBV7-2
d_call: .
clone_size: .

cdr3_nt: TGTGCCAGCAGCGGGGGACTCTCCGGCTACGAGCAGTACTTC
cdr3_aa: CASSGGLSGYEQYF
j_call: TRBJ2-7
v_call: TRBV9
d_call: .
clone_size: .

cdr3_nt: TGTGCCAGCAGTTTCCAGACAGGAAACACCGGGGAGCTGTTTTTT
cdr3_aa: CASSFQTGNTGELFF
j_call: TRBJ2-2
v_call: TRBV27
d_call: .
clone_size: .

cdr3_nt: TGCGCCAGCAGCCGCAGCCAAGAGACCCAGTACTTC
cdr3_aa: CASSRSQETQYF
j_call: TRBJ2-5
v_call: TRBV5-1
d_call: .
clone_size: .

cdr3_nt: TGCGCCAGCAGCCAAGGACCAGGGAATTCACCCCTCCACTTT
cdr3_aa: CASSQGPGNSPLHF
j_call: TRBJ1-6
v_call: TRBV4-1
d_call: .
clone_size: .

cdr3_nt: TGTGCCAGCAGCGCCAGACTAGCGGGGGCCCAAGAGACCCAGTACTTC
cdr3_aa: CASSARLAGAQETQYF
j_call: TRBJ2-5
v_call: TRBV9
d_call: TRBD2
clone_size: .

cdr3_nt: TGTGCCAGCAGCGTAGAAAATCGGGCGACAGGCAAAAACATTCAGTACTTC
cdr3_aa: CASSVENRATGKNIQYF
j_call: TRBJ2-4
v_call: TRBV9
d_call: .
clone_size: .

cdr3_nt: TGTGCCAGCAGCTCCGGGGGGACGAACACCGGGGAGCTGTTTTTT
cdr3_aa: CASSSGGTNTGELFF
j_call: TRBJ2-2
v_call: TRBV9
d_call: TRBD2
clone_size: .

cdr3_nt: TGTGCCAGCAGCTTAGAGGGGGGGGGAGAGACCCAGTACTTC
cdr3_aa: CASSLEGGGETQYF
j_call: TRBJ2-5
v_call: TRBV11-2
d_call: TRBD2
clone_size: .

cdr3_nt: TGCGCCAGCAGACCAGGACAGTTATACAATGAGCAGTTCTTC
cdr3_aa: CASRPGQLYNEQFF
j_call: TRBJ2-1
v_call: TRBV4-1
d_call: .
clone_size: .

cdr3_nt: TGTGCCAGCAGCTCCTCCGGGCCGGGGAATTCACCCCTCCACTTT
cdr3_aa: CASSSSGPGNSPLHF
j_call: TRBJ1-6
v_call: TRBV7-3
d_call: .
clone_size: few

cdr3_nt: TGTGCCAGCAGCATGGGGGGGAGACAGCCCCAGCATTTT
cdr3_aa: CASSMGGRQPQHF
j_call: TRBJ1-5
v_call: TRBV7-9
d_call: .
clone_size: .

cdr3_nt: TGCGCCAGCAGCCAAGCAGGCCTCGCCGGCACAGATACGCAGTATTTT
cdr3_aa: CASSQAGLAGTDTQYF
j_call: TRBJ2-3
v_call: TRBV4-1
d_call: .
clone_size: .

cdr3_nt: TGTGCCAGCAGTTCGCAGGGACTTAGCTCCTACGAGCAGTACTTC
cdr3_aa: CASSSQGLSSYEQYF
j_call: TRBJ2-7
v_call: TRBV5-6
d_call: .
clone_size: .